This TCR beta chain was profiled in a study of blood T cell repertoires in COVID-19. Across the whole study: T cells, B-cell-depleted T cells, or PBMCs supplied cDNA or gDNA.

Study processing details: Estimation of nucleated cell counts was performed using reference gene primer amplification. Using immunoSEQ multiplex PCR, the repertoire was profiled, and TCRdb retains in-frame clones only, with some absent. V and J calls and clone size follow that table, whereas D and trimming were derived from the DNA. Of 150,000 to 200,000 clones listed, approximately 79% are singletons. The germline gives CDR1 SGHNT, CDR2 YYREEE (reference sequence). V dropped 5 bases and J dropped 4; count of bases not matched to a gene: 4. The CDR3 spans 15 residues. V gene TRBV5-4 combines with J gene TRBJ2-2; 11 bases agree with TRBD1. The sequenced material came from peripheral blood. This TCR came from a man aged 50 to 60 who had recovered from COVID-19. DNA for the CDR3: TGTGCCAGCAGATCCGGGACAGGGGGCACCGGGGAGCTGTTTTTT. This gives the protein CASRSGTGGTGELFF.